A single sample gave rise to the 5 T cell receptor beta chains below, sequenced in a study of T cell responses to AZD1222 COVID-19 vaccine. The data were produced by immunoSEQ multiplex PCR, yet TCRdb's version contains in-frame clones alone and is incomplete. The profile shows under 150,000 clones, 80% to 95% of them singletons. Source: peripheral blood, taken on day 0 of AZD1222 vaccination. These receptors all stem from an adult in good health.

The chain uses TRBV7-9 and TRBJ2-7, with 7 bases aligning to TRBD2. CDR1 and CDR2 (germline): SEHNR, FQNEAQ (reference sequence). The CDR3 covers 12 residues. V lost 3 bases, J lost 6 bases, and 2 bases stayed unmatched. CDR3 region: CASSFPGGEQYF. The CDR3 region has the DNA TGTGCCAGCAGCTTTCCGGGAGGCGAGCAGTACTTC.

This chain uses TRBV19 with TRBJ1-5; D is possibly TRBD1 (5 bases). CDR3 length: 14 residues. CDR1 is LNHDA, CDR2 SQIVND, per germline (reference sequence). The germline V and J ends were trimmed by 5 bases and 4 bases, with 12 bases remaining between them. The CDR3: CASSPTGTNQPQHF. The DNA of the CDR3 is TGTGCCAGTAGTCCAACCGGGACGAATCAGCCCCAGCATTTT.

V gene TRBV29-1 combines with J gene TRBJ1-2; D unclear. The CDR3 spans 12 residues. V was pared by 2 bases and J by 3 bases, with 7 bases between. Germline V gene data show CDR1 as SQVTM and CDR2 as ANQGSEA. The DNA for the CDR3 is TGCAGCGTTGAACCGGCCGACTATGGCTACACCTTC. Translating it yields CSVEPADYGYTF. The full variable domain, rest sourced from reference TRBV29-1 and TRBJ1-2, is SAVISQKPSRDICQRGTSLTIQCQVDSQVTMMFWYRQQPGQSLTLIATANQGSEATYESGFVIDKFPISRPNLTFSTLTVSNMSPEDSSIYLCSVEPADYGYTFGSGTRLTVV.

Worth noting for this clone: This sample also contains other DNA sequences that code for the same CDR3. This chain joins TRBV6-5 and TRBJ2-3; D may be TRBD1 or TRBD2 (6 bases each). Germline V gene sequence: CDR1 MNHEY, CDR2 SVGAGI. This CDR3 is built from 13 residues. The V gene lost 5 bases and the J gene lost 1 base, with 7 bases spanning the gap. The chain's CDR3 is CASSRGGTDTQYF. CDR3 in DNA: TGTGCCAGCAGTAGGGGGGGCACAGATACGCAGTATTTT.

The CDR3 protein is CASSLRSTGLGYGYTF. As DNA, the CDR3 is TGCGCCAGCAGCCTTCGCTCTACAGGGCTAGGGTATGGCTACACCTTC. This chain links TRBV5-1 with TRBJ1-2, with D possibly TRBD1 on 6 matching bases. Trimming shortened V by 4 bases and J by 5 bases, and 21 bases separated the two germline ends. CDR1 and CDR2 from the germline V gene are SGHRS and YFSETQ. CDR3 length: 16 residues.